These 10 T cell receptor beta chains originate from one sample sequenced in a study of T cell responses to AZD1222 COVID-19 vaccine. Assay: immunoSEQ multiplex PCR; the TCRdb copy retains only in-frame clones and omits some. The table has over 65,000 clones, about nine tenths seen once. Sequences were derived from peripheral blood, sampled on day 0 of AZD1222 vaccination. These receptors were collected from an adult in good health.

This clone was counted once. J is TRBJ1-5 and V is TRBV28; D is unclear. Per the germline V gene, CDR1 is MDHEN and CDR2 is SYDVKM. The CDR3 covers 16 residues. The V gene lost 1 base and the J gene lost 1 base, with 11 bases spanning the gap. The CDR3 loop is CASSLSGVSSNQPQHF. For the CDR3, the DNA is TGTGCCAGCAGTTTATCGGGTGTATCAAGCAATCAGCCCCAGCATTTT.

The chain has TRBV27 and TRBJ1-2; D possibly corresponds to TRBD1 (6 bases). The length of the CDR3 is 11 residues. The germline gives CDR1 MNHEY, CDR2 SMNVEV (reference sequence). V was cut by 6 bases and J by 7 bases, with 9 bases left in between. The CDR3 DNA reads TGTGCCAGCAGCCGAGGGGGTGGCTACACCTTC. Amino acids: CASSRGGGYTF.

This chain links TRBV2 with TRBJ1-2; 10 nucleotides match TRBD1. Trimming at V came to 6 bases and at J to 8 bases, leaving 15 bases not matched to a gene. The V gene's germline CDR1 is SNHLY and CDR2 FYNNEI. The CDR3 length is 16 residues. The CDR3 DNA is TGTGCCAGCAGCCTTGGAAGAACGGGGACAGGGGAAGGCTACACCTTC. Its protein is CASSLGRTGTGEGYTF.

Only a few counts were recorded for this clone. The V and J genes are TRBV5-5 and TRBJ2-1; the match to TRBD2 covers 14 bases. Germline loops: CDR1 SGHKS, CDR2 YYEKEE (reference sequence). This CDR3 comprises 17 residues. Germline trimming cut 1 base from V and 11 bases from J; bases unmatched to any gene: 11. CDR3: CASSLRGLAGEMSKQFF. CDR3 coding DNA: TGTGCCAGCAGCTTGAGGGGACTAGCGGGGGAAATGAGTAAGCAGTTCTTC.

The chain uses TRBV3-1 (or the pseudogene TRBV3-2) and TRBJ2-3; TRBD1 might be the D (6 bases). The CDR3 is 15 residues long. Germline V gene data show CDR1 as LGHDT and CDR2 as YNNKEL (reference sequence). V gave up 2 bases and J gave up 2 bases, with 11 bases separating them. CDR3 loop: CASSQTRGITDTQYF. In nucleotides, the CDR3 is TGTGCCAGCAGCCAAACTAGGGGGATCACAGATACGCAGTATTTT.

The chain combines TRBV6-5 with TRBJ2-7, with TRBD1 matching over 9 bases. This CDR3 contains 13 residues. The germline CDR1 and CDR2 sequences are MNHEY and SVGAGI. The junction had 1 base not matched to a gene; V was cut back by 6 bases and J by 1 base. The CDR3 region is CASRQGASYEQYF. CDR3 sequence (DNA): TGTGCCAGCAGACAGGGGGCGTCCTACGAGCAGTACTTC.

This chain links TRBV5-1 with TRBJ1-4, with D maybe TRBD1 (5 bases). In germline, CDR1 is SGHRS, CDR2 YFSETQ. CDR3 length equals 15 residues. The V end lost 2 bases, the J end lost 6 bases, and 14 bases lay between the germline ends. CDR3 in DNA: TGCGCCAGCAGCTTAGCAGGCAGGGTATATGAAAAACTGTTTTTT. This encodes CASSLAGRVYEKLFF.

This clone was seen only a few times. This chain links TRBV21-1 with TRBJ2-3; the D segment call TRBD1 is taken from the table without a DNA check. TRBV21-1 is labeled a pseudogene. The CDR3 has 13 residues. CDR3 coding DNA: TGTGCCAGCGCTTTTCCTTGGACAGGTTCCCAGTATTTT. Its translation is CASAFPWTGSQYF.

The chain uses TRBV20-1 and TRBJ1-1; TRBD1 might be the D (6 bases). Germline values: CDR1 DFQATT, CDR2 SNEGSKA (reference sequence). Trimming removed 3 bases at V and 3 bases at J, with 20 bases between. The CDR3 has 16 residues. The CDR3, as DNA: TGCAGTGCTAGTGGCTCCGGACAGAGCAGGGACACTGAAGCTTTCTTT. It encodes CSASGSGQSRDTEAFF.

This chain joins TRBV4-3 and TRBJ1-6; D is uncertain. Germline CDR1 and CDR2: LGHNA and YSLEER. CDR3 length: 13 amino acids. V was pared by 0 bases and J by 7 bases, with 4 bases between. The CDR3 DNA sequence: TGCGCCAGCAGCCAAGAAAGGAATTCACCCCTCCACTTT. Translating gives CASSQERNSPLHF.